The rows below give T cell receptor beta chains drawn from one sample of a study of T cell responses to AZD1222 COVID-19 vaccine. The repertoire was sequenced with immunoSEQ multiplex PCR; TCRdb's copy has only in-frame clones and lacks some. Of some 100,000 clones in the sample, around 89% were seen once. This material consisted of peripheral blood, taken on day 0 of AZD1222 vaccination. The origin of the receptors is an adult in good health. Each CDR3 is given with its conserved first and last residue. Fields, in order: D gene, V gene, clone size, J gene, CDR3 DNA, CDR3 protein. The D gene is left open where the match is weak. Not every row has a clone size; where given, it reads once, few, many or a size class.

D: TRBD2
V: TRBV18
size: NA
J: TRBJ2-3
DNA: TGTGCCAGCTCACCAAGGAGGGAGGGCTACACAGATACGCAGTATTTT
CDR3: CASSPRREGYTDTQYF

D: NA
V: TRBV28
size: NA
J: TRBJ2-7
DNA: TGTGCCAGCAGTTACAGGGCCCTATCCTACGAGCAGTACTTC
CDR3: CASSYRALSYEQYF

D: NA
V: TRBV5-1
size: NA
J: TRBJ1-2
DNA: TGCGCCAGCAGCTTGGACAGGGCTACTAACTATGGCTACACCTTC
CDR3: CASSLDRATNYGYTF

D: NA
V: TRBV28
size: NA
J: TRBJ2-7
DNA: TGTGCCAGCAGTCTCCTCTACGAGCAGTACTTC
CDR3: CASSLLYEQYF

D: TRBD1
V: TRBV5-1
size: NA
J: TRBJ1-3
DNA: TGCGCCAGCAGCTTGGGAGGACAGGGAGGTGGAAACACCATATATTTT
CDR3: CASSLGGQGGGNTIYF

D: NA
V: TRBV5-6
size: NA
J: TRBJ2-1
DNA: TGTGCCAGCAGCTTGGCCAATGCGGTATCCTACAATGAGCAGTTCTTC
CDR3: CASSLANAVSYNEQFF

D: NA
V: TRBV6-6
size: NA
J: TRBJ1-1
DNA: TGTGCCAGCAGTTACTCGAGGGGGACTGAAGCTTTCTTT
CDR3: CASSYSRGTEAFF

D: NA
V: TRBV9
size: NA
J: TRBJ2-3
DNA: TGTGCCAGCAGCGCCAGCACAGATACGCAGTATTTT
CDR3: CASSASTDTQYF

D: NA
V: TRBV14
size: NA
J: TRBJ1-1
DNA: TGTGCCAGCAGCCAAGCGGATGAGAACACTGAAGCTTTCTTT
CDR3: CASSQADENTEAFF

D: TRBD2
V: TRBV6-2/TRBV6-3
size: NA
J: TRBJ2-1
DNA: TGTGCCAGCAGTTACTCGGAACCGTTAGCGGGAGGGCGAAATGAGCAGTTCTTC
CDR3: CASSYSEPLAGGRNEQFF

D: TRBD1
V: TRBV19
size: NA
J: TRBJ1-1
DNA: TGTGCCAGTAGGGACAGGCCGAACACTGAAGCTTTCTTT
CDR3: CASRDRPNTEAFF

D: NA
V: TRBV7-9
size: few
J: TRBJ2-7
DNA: TGTGCCAGCAGCTTGGGTTGGGGCCATTCTTCCCCCTACGAGCAGTACTTC
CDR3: CASSLGWGHSSPYEQYF

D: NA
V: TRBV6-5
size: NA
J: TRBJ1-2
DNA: TGTGCCAGCAGTCCTGGGGGTCGTGGCTATGGCTACACCTTC
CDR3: CASSPGGRGYGYTF

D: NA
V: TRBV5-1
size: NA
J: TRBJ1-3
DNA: TGCGCCAGCAGCTTGGGGACGGGCTCTGGAAACACCATATATTTT
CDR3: CASSLGTGSGNTIYF

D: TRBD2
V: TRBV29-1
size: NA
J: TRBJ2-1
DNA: TGCAGCGTTGAAGATTGGGGGGGACTAGCGGAGAGCGACTCACCTTACAATGAGCAGTTCTTC
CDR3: CSVEDWGGLAESDSPYNEQFF

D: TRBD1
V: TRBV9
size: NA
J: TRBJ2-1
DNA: TGTGCCAGCAGCTTTAGTACGGGACAGTCCTACAATGAGCAGTTCTTC
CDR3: CASSFSTGQSYNEQFF

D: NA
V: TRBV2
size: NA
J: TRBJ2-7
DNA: TGTGCCAGCAGGGGACAAGGAGTCAACGAGCAGTACTTC
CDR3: CASRGQGVNEQYF

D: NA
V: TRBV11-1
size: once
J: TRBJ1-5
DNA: TGTGCCAGCAGCCCGGGGCAGGGGAAGTCTCAGCCCCAGCATTTT
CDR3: CASSPGQGKSQPQHF

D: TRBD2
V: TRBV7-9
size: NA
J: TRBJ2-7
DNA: TGTGCCAGCAGCGAAGGCCCGGGACTAGCGGGAGCCTCCTACGAGCAGTACTTC
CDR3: CASSEGPGLAGASYEQYF

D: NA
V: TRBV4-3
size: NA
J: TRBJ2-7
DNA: TGCGCCAGCAGCCAAGGGGGTCTGGACACCTCCTACGAGCAGTACTTC
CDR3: CASSQGGLDTSYEQYF

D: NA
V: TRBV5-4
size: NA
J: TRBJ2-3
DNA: TGTGCCAGCAGATACTCAGTGGGAGTGAGCACAGATACGCAGTATTTT
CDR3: CASRYSVGVSTDTQYF

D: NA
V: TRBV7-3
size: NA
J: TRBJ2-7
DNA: TGTGCCAGCAGCTCCACCGGCGGACCCCGGGATTACGGTCACGAGCAGTACTTC
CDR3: CASSSTGGPRDYGHEQYF

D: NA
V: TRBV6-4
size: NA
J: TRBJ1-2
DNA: TGTGCCAGCAGCGACGGGATTGGGGCCTATGGCTACACCTTC
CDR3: CASSDGIGAYGYTF

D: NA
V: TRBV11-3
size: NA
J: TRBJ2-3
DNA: TGTGCCAGCAGCTTCTCCCCCGATACGCAGTATTTT
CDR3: CASSFSPDTQYF

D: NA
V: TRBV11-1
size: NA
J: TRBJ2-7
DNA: TGTGCCAGCAGCTTCGGTCAGGGTCCCTACGAGCAGTACTTC
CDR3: CASSFGQGPYEQYF

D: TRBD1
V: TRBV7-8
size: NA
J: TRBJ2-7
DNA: TGTGCCAGCAGCCCCTTAGGAGGACAGGGCTTCGGGCAGTACTTC
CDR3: CASSPLGGQGFGQYF

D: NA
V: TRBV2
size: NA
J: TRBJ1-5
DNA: TGTGCCAGCAGTGAAGCGCCTGGGGGCAGTCAGCCCCAGCATTTT
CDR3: CASSEAPGGSQPQHF

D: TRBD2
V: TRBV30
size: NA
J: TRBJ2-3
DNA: TGTGCCTGGAGTGTACTGCCTAGCGGGACGGGAGATACGCAGTATTTT
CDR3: CAWSVLPSGTGDTQYF

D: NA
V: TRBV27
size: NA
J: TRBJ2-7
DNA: TGTGCCAGCAGTCGACTACGGGGCGAGCAGTACTTC
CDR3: CASSRLRGEQYF

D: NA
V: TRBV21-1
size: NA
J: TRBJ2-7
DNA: TGTGCCAGCAGCAAACGTCCTGGAGGGTCGGCGGACCAGCAGTACTTC
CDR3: CASSKRPGGSADQQYF

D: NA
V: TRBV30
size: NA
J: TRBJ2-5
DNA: TGTGCCTGGACTTCTGGGGGCAGGGGGACCCAGTACTTC
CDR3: CAWTSGGRGTQYF

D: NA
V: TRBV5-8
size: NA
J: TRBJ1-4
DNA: TGTGCCAGCAGCTTGTATGAAAAACTGTTTTTT
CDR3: CASSLYEKLFF

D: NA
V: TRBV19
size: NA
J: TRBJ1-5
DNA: TGTGCCAGTAGATCAGGGCTGGGTCAGCCCCAGCATTTT
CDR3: CASRSGLGQPQHF

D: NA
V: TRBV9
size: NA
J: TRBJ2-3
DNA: TGTGCCAGCAGCGTGGGGAGTAGCACAGATACGCAGTATTTT
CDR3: CASSVGSSTDTQYF

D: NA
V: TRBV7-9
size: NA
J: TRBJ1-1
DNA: TGTGCCAGCAGAAAATGGGACGGGAACACTGAAGCTTTCTTT
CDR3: CASRKWDGNTEAFF

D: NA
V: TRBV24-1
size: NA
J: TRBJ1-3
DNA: TGTGCCACCAGTGACGCTCTGCTGGACACCATATATTTT
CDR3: CATSDALLDTIYF

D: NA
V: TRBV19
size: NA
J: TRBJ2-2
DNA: TGTGCCAGTAGTATGAGAGCCCTGAACACCGGGGAGCTGTTTTTT
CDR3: CASSMRALNTGELFF

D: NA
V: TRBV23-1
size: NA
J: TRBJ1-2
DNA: TGCGCCAGCAGTCAATTAAAGGACCTCGAAGATGGCTACACCTTC
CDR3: CASSQLKDLEDGYTF

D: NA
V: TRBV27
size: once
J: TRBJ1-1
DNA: TGTGCCAGCAGGGCTGAGACTGAAGCTTTCTTT
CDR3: CASRAETEAFF

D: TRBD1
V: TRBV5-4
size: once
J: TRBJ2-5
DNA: TGTGCCAGCAGCACCGACAGGGTGGAGACCCAGTACTTC
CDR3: CASSTDRVETQYF

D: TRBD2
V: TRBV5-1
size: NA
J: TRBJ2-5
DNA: TGCGCCAGCAGCCAAGGGACTAGCGGGAGGATAAGGGAGACCCAGTACTTC
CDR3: CASSQGTSGRIRETQYF

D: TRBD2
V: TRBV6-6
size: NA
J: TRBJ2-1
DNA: TGTGCCAGCAGTTATGATAGCGGGAGGGCGGCTGAGCAGTTCTTC
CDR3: CASSYDSGRAAEQFF

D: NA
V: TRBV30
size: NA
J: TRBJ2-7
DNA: TGTGCCTGGAGTGTAGGTGGTGGGATCGGCGAGCAGTACTTC
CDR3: CAWSVGGGIGEQYF

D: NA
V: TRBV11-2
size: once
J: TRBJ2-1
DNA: TGTGCCAGCAGCTTAGGAGTCAGGTCGGGAGAGGAGTTCTTC
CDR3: CASSLGVRSGEEFF

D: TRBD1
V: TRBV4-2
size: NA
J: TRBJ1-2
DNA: TGTGCCAGCAGCCAAGCGACCGGACAGGGCGACTATGGCTACACCTTC
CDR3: CASSQATGQGDYGYTF

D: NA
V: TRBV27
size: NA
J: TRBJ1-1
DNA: TGTGCCAGCAGTTTATTGGGGGAGCGGACTGAAGCTTTCTTT
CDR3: CASSLLGERTEAFF

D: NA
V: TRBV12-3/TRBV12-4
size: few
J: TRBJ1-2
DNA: TGTGCCAGCAGTTTAAGTTACAGGAATGGCTACACCTTC
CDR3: CASSLSYRNGYTF

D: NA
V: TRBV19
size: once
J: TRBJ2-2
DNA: TGTGCCAGTAGTATACCTACGACGGTCGCATACACCGGGGAGCTGTTTTTT
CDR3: CASSIPTTVAYTGELFF

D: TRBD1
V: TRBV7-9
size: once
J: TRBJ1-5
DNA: TGTGCCAGCAGCTCGCAAACCGGGACAGGGGGACTCAATCAGCCCCAGCATTTT
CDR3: CASSSQTGTGGLNQPQHF

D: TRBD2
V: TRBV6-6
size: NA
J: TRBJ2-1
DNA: TGTGCCAGCAGTCCCGACAGGGTGGCTAGCGGGAGCTCCTACAATGAGCAGTTCTTC
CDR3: CASSPDRVASGSSYNEQFF

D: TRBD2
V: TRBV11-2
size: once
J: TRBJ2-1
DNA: TGTGCCAGCAGCCCTAGCGGGATCGGGTACAATGAGCAGTTCTTC
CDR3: CASSPSGIGYNEQFF

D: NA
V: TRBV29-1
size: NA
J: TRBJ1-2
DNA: TGCAGCGTGAACATTGGGGGGGCGCCCGGCTACACCTTC
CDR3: CSVNIGGAPGYTF

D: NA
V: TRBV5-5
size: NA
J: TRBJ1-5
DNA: TGTGCCAGCAGCTTTCTGACGGGGGGCAATCAGCCCCAGCATTTT
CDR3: CASSFLTGGNQPQHF

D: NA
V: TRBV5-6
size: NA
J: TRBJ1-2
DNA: TGTGCCAGCAGCTTGGGTCTGGGCCTCTCCTATGGCTACACCTTC
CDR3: CASSLGLGLSYGYTF

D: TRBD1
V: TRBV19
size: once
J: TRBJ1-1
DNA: TGTGCCAGTAGTATAGGCGGGACAGGTGGGTCCGAAGCTTTCTTT
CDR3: CASSIGGTGGSEAFF

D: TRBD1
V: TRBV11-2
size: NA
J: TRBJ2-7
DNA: TGTGCCAGCAGCCCCATCCGAGGGACAGGGGCCTACGAGCAGTACTTC
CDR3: CASSPIRGTGAYEQYF

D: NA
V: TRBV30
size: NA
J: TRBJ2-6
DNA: TGTGCCTGCACAGGGATCTCTGGGGCCAACGTCCTGACTTTC
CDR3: CACTGISGANVLTF

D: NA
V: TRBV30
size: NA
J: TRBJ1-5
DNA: TGTGCCTGGAGTGCTAGGGGGGATCAGCCCCAGCATTTT
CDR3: CAWSARGDQPQHF

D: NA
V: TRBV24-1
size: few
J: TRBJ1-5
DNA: TGTGCCACCAGTGATGGGCCCGGCAATCAGCCCCAGCATTTT
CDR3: CATSDGPGNQPQHF